What follows describes a single TCR beta chain. This CDR3 contains 15 residues. The V gene end was trimmed by 0 bases and the J gene end by 5 bases; junction bases not matched to a gene: 8. Per germline, CDR1 DFQATT and CDR2 SNEGSKA (reference sequence). Sequencing of TCR beta was performed on blood CD8+ and CD4+ T cells. Isolation of CD8+ and CD4+ T cells was performed negatively, whereas enrichment of TEMRA cells was done by FACS. The record originates from a study of CD8 T cells in Susac syndrome. Random hexamers were used to reverse transcribe the RNA input (about 0.5 to 1 ug). Multiplex immunoSEQ PCR targeted 54 Vbeta and 13 Jbeta TCR beta segments. TCRdb reanalysed the immunoSEQ multiplex PCR reads using MiXCR and keeps one entry per CDR3 protein. This sample carries 150,000 to 200,000 distinct CDR3 sequences, 90% to 95% of them seen once, and the ten largest clones take more than 0.13%.

The source of this sequence is a human donor in good health. The chain employs TRBV20-1 and TRBJ2-3; 7 bases map to TRBD2. What was sequenced was CD4+ T cells from PBMCs. CDR3 nucleotide sequence: TGCAGTGCTAGAGAAGGGAGCGGGGTACTAGATACGCAGTATTTT. As protein: CSAREGSGVLDTQYF.